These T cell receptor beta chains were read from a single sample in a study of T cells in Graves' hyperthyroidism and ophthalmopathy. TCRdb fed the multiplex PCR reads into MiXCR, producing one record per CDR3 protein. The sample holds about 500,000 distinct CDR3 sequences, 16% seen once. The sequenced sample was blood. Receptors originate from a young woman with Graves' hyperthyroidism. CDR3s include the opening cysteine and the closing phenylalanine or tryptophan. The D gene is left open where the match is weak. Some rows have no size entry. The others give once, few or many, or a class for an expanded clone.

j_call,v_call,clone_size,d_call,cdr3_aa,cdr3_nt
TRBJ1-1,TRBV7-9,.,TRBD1,CASSPGQGAFF,TGTGCCAGCAGCCCAGGACAGGGAGCTTTCTTT
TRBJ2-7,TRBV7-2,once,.,CASSPYLAYEQYF,TGTGCCAGCAGCCCCTATCTTGCCTACGAGCAGTACTTC
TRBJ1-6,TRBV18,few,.,CASSPGPAINSPLHF,TGTGCCAGCTCACCCGGCCCTGCGATTAATTCACCCCTCCACTTT
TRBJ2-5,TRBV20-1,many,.,CSAVQYAQQETQYF,TGCAGTGCAGTACAGTATGCTCAGCAAGAGACCCAGTACTTC
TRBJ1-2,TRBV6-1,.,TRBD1,CASSYPVAGGNYGYTF,TGTGCCAGCAGTTACCCTGTAGCAGGGGGCAACTATGGCTACACCTTC
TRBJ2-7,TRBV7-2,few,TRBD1,CASSLVPPGQGATYEQYF,TGTGCCAGCAGCTTAGTTCCACCGGGACAGGGGGCTACCTACGAGCAGTACTTC
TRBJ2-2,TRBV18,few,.,CASSPPGRGPGELFF,TGTGCCAGCTCACCACCAGGCAGGGGACCCGGGGAGCTGTTTTTT
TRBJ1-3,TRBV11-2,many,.,CASSPSSGNTIYF,TGTGCCAGCAGCCCGTCATCTGGAAACACCATATATTTT
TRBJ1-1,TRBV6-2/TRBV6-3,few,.,CASSYGGGTEALF,TGTGCCAGCAGTTACGGGGGGGGCACTGAAGCTCTCTTT
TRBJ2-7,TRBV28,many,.,CASSYSQNYEQYF,TGTGCCAGCAGTTATAGCCAAAACTACGAGCAGTACTTC
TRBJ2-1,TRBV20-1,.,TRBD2,CSATAGGPQEQFF,TGCAGTGCGACAGCGGGAGGGCCACAGGAGCAGTTCTTC
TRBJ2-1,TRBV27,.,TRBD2,CASSATTSGRDQFF,TGTGCCAGCAGTGCTACGACTAGCGGGAGGGACCAGTTCTTC
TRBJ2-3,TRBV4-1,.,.,CASSQVSGEQYF,TGCGCCAGCAGCCAAGTCTCGGGGGAGCAGTATTTT